What follows are 14 T cell receptor beta chains derived from one specimen sequenced in a study of blood T cells in healthy people across ages. The use of a sample-barcoded 5' primer and a J-beta primer mix characterized a second PCR of about 7 to 12 cycles. One entry per CDR3 protein results from TCRdb running MiXCR on the 5' RACE reads. In the table there are about 1.1 million distinct CDR3 sequences, roughly two fifths of which are singletons. The specimen was blood. The receptor set was obtained from a man aged 18 to 29 in good health.

The chain joins TRBV7-9 to TRBJ1-4; TRBD1 agrees at 10 bases. The trim removed 4 bases at V and 1 base at J, leaving 12 bases unmatched. Germline V gene data show CDR1 as SEHNR and CDR2 as FQNEAQ (reference sequence). The CDR3 runs 19 residues. CDR3 region: CASSSLWATGGGTNEKLFF. DNA of the CDR3: TGTGCCAGCAGCTCCCTCTGGGCGACAGGGGGCGGAACTAATGAAAAACTGTTTTTT.

This clonotype came up many times. The chain combines TRBV6-5 with TRBJ1-1, with 7 bases matching TRBD1. V was pared by 6 bases and J by 1 base, with 5 bases of the junction left unmatched. The CDR3 is 14 amino acids. CDR1 is MNHEY, CDR2 SVGAGI, per germline. CDR3 coding DNA: TGTGCCAGCAGCAGAAGACAGGGGAACACTGAAGCTTTCTTT. This gives the protein CASSRRQGNTEAFF.

This clonotype has a handful of counts. In nucleotides, the CDR3 is TGTGCCAGCAGCGTGAGGGAAAACTATGGCTACACCTTC. It specifies CASSVRENYGYTF. This chain connects TRBV9 to TRBJ1-2; D call uncertain. From germline, CDR1 is SGDLS and CDR2 YYNGEE. Trimming pared 2 bases from V and 2 bases from J, leaving 7 bases between. There are 13 residues in the CDR3.

As to this clonotype: One junction end does not reproduce the germline sequence, and a read error may be involved. V is TRBV4-3 and J is TRBJ2-1, with TRBD2 matching 8 bases. The CDR3 spans 16 residues. CDR1 is LGHNA and CDR2 is YSLEER in the germline V gene. The CDR3 protein is CASTPFLAGTYDEQFF. The CDR3 bases are TGCGCCAGCACCCCTTTTTTAGCGGGGACCTACGATGAGCAGTTCTTC.

V usage is TRBV7-2 and J usage is TRBJ2-1, with D maybe TRBD1 (6 bases). Near its end, the DNA agrees better with TRBJ2-7, so the J call may be wrong. The CDR3 covers 14 residues. The germline V gene has CDR1 SGHTA and CDR2 FQGNSA. CDR3 residues: CASSSGQPYNEQYF. The CDR3 DNA reads TGTGCCAGCAGCTCTGGACAGCCATACAATGAGCAGTACTTC.

The CDR3 DNA is TGTGCCAGCAGCTTAGATCTTGGTCAGAGTCGATACAATGAGCAGTTCTTC. Translated, it gives CASSLDLGQSRYNEQFF. The chain joins TRBV11-2 to TRBJ2-1; no clear D gene. Germline V gives CDR1 SGHAT, CDR2 FQNNGV. The CDR3 contains 17 residues. Trimming cost V 0 bases and J 4 bases, with 16 bases left between them.

V and J are TRBV4-1 and TRBJ1-2; no clear D. The germline CDR1 and CDR2 sequences are MGHRA and YSYEKL. This CDR3 has 15 residues. V dropped 1 base and J dropped 2 bases, with 11 bases sitting between them. CDR3 bases: TGCGCCAGCAGCCAAGTCGGGGTCTCCAACTATGGCTACACCTTC. Its translation is CASSQVGVSNYGYTF.

The chain employs TRBV13 and TRBJ2-7; D remains unclear. Per the germline V gene, CDR1 is PRHDT and CDR2 is FYEKMQ (reference sequence). The CDR3 runs to 12 residues. With 0 bases removed from V and 6 bases from J, the gap between germline ends came to 6 bases. CDR3 sequence (DNA): TGTGCCAGCAGCTTAGGCCTTTTCGAGCAGTACTTC. Translated: CASSLGLFEQYF. The full variable domain, in which reference TRBV13 and TRBJ2-7 provide the parts outside the CDR3, is AAGVIQSPRHLIKEKRETATLKCYPIPRHDTVYWYQQGPGQDPQFLISFYEKMQSDKGSIPDRFSAQQFSDYHSELNMSSLELGDSALYFCASSLGLFEQYFGPGTRLTVT.

A few counts support this clonotype. The rearrangement joins TRBV10-3 to TRBJ1-3, with D possibly matching TRBD1 (5 bases). The CDR3 runs to 11 residues. Germline values: CDR1 ENHRY, CDR2 SYGVKD. Trimming shortened V by 4 bases and J by 8 bases, and 6 bases separated the two germline ends. The CDR3 DNA sequence: TGTGCCATCAGTGGAGGGGACACCATATATTTT. This sequence encodes CAISGGDTIYF.

This clonotype was picked up a small number of times. The rearrangement joins TRBV4-2 to TRBJ1-6; D may be TRBD1 (6 bases). The length of the CDR3 is 18 residues. The V gene lost 3 bases and the J gene lost 5 bases, with 20 bases spanning the gap. CDR1 LGHNA and CDR2 YNFKEQ come from the germline V gene. The CDR3 DNA sequence: TGTGCCAGCAGCCACCCGCCCCAGGGGTGGGATCATAATTCACCCCTCCACTTT. Translation: CASSHPPQGWDHNSPLHF.

This clonotype occurred a few times. This chain joins TRBV19 and TRBJ1-4; D is unresolved. This CDR3 comprises 14 residues. Germline V gene sequence: CDR1 LNHDA, CDR2 SQIVND (reference sequence). Trimming left V 3 bases short and J 4 bases short, with 9 bases between. CDR3 nucleotides: TGTGCCAGTAGTATCTCGGCAGATAATGAAAAACTGTTTTTT. Its translation is CASSISADNEKLFF.

This clonotype was seen more than once but under ten times. This CDR3 reads CASSLVVAGGPSTDTQYF. The CDR3 DNA reads as TGCGCCAGCAGCTTGGTAGTAGCGGGGGGGCCTAGCACAGATACGCAGTATTTT. The gene calls are TRBV5-1 and TRBJ2-3; TRBD2 agrees at 11 bases. The germline CDR1 and CDR2 sequences are SGHRS and YFSETQ. This CDR3 has 18 residues. The J segment lost 0 bases and the V segment lost 0 bases, leaving 6 bases of the junction unmatched.

This chain links TRBV20-1 with TRBJ1-2; 8 nucleotides align to TRBD1. Germline V gene lookup returns CDR1 DFQATT and CDR2 SNEGSKA (reference sequence). The J segment lost 6 bases and the V segment lost 6 bases, leaving 6 bases of the junction unmatched. The CDR3 runs to 12 residues. The DNA of the CDR3 is TGCAGTGCCCTGGAGACAGGGGATGGCTACACCTTC. Translating gives CSALETGDGYTF.

This clonotype was counted many times. This rearrangement joins TRBV10-3 to TRBJ1-2; D gene ambiguous. The CDR3 is 14 amino acids. Per germline, CDR1 ENHRY and CDR2 SYGVKD. Between the trimmed V and J ends, which lost 2 bases and 0 bases, there was a span of 7 bases. DNA of the CDR3: TGTGCCATCAGTGAGACAGTAGCTAACTATGGCTACACCTTC. This encodes CAISETVANYGYTF.